This T cell receptor beta chain was captured by sequencing in a study of T cell responses to AZD1222 COVID-19 vaccine. Generated by immunoSEQ multiplex PCR, the TCRdb table keeps only in-frame clones and is missing some. The sample records roughly 180,000 clones, over 70% being singletons. The CDR3 sequence is 17 residues long. The germline CDR1 and CDR2 sequences are SNHLY and FYNNEI. Trimming at V came to 2 bases and at J to 2 bases, leaving 6 bases not matched to a gene. The sequence was collected from an adult in good health. The rearrangement uses TRBV2 and TRBJ1-5, with 10 bases fitting TRBD1. Sequenced material: peripheral blood, taken on day 0 of MenACWY control vaccination. Written as DNA, the CDR3 is TGTGCCAGCAGTGAATATTTAGGGACAGGGGGCAATCAGCCCCAGCATTTT. Its translation: CASSEYLGTGGNQPQHF.